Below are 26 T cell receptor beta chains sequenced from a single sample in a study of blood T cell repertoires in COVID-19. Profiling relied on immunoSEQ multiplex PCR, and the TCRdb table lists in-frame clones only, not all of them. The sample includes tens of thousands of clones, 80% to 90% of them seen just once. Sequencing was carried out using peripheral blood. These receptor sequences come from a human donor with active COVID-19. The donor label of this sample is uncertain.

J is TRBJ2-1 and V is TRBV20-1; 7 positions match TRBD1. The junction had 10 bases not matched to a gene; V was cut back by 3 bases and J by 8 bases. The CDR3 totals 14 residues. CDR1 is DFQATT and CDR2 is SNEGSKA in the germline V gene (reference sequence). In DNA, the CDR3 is TGCAGTGCTAGTAAAAGACAGGGTACTCATGAGCAGTTCTTC. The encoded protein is CSASKRQGTHEQFF.

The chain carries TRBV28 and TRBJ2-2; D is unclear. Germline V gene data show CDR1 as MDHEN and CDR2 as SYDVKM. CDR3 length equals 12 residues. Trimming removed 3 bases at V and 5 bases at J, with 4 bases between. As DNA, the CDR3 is TGTGCCAGCAGTTTTCAGACCGGGGAGCTGTTTTTT. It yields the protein CASSFQTGELFF.

The CDR3 nucleotides read TGTGCCAGCAGCCCAACAGGGAACACTGAAGCTTTCTTT. This codes for CASSPTGNTEAFF. The chain links TRBV5-6 to TRBJ1-1, with a weak D call TRBD1 (5 bases). V lost 4 bases and J 1 base, leaving 8 bases between the germline ends. The CDR3 has 13 amino acids. Per germline, CDR1 SGHDT and CDR2 YYEEEE.

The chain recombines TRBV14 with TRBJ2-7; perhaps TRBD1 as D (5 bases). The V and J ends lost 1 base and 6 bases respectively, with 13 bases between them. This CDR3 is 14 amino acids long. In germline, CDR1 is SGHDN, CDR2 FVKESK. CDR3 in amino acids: CASSQGGGSREQYF. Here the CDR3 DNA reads TGTGCCAGCAGCCAAGGGGGCGGTTCCCGCGAGCAGTACTTC.

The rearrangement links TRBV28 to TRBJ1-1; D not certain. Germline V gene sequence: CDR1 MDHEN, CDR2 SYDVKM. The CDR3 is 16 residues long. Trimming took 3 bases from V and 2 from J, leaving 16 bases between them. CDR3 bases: TGTGCCAGCAGTTTGAGCGGCAAGAGCTCCAACACTGAAGCTTTCTTT. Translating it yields CASSLSGKSSNTEAFF. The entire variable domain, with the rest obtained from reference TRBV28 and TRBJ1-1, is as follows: DVKVTQSSRYLVKRTGEKVFLECVQDMDHENMFWYRQDPGLGLRLIYFSYDVKMKEKGDIPEGYSVSREKKERFSLILESASTNQTSMYLCASSLSGKSSNTEAFFGQGTRLTVV.

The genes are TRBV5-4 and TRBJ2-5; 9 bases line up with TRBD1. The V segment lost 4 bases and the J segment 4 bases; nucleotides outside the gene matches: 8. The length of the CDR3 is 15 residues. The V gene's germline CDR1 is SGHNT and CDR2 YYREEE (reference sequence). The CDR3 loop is CASSRPGQGIETQYF. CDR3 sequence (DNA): TGTGCCAGCAGCCGACCGGGACAGGGAATAGAGACCCAGTACTTC.

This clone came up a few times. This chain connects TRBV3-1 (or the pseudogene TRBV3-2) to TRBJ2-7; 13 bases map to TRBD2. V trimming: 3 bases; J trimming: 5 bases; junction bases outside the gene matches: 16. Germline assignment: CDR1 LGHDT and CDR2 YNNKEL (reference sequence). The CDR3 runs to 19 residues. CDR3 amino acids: CASSHLPGLAGPAPHEQYF. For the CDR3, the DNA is TGTGCCAGCAGCCACCTCCCGGGACTAGCGGGACCCGCCCCCCACGAGCAGTACTTC.

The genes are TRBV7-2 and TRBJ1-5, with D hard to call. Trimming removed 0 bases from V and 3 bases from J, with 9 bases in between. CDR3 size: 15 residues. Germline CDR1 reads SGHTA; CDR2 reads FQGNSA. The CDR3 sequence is CASSLANSLNQPQHF. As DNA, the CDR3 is TGTGCCAGCAGCTTAGCGAACAGCCTCAATCAGCCCCAGCATTTT. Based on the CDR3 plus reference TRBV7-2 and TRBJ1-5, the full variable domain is GAGVSQSPSNKVTEKGKDVELRCDPISGHTALYWYRQSLGQGLEFLIYFQGNSAPDKSGLPSDRFSAERTGGSVSTLTIQRTQQEDSAVYLCASSLANSLNQPQHFGDGTRLSIL.

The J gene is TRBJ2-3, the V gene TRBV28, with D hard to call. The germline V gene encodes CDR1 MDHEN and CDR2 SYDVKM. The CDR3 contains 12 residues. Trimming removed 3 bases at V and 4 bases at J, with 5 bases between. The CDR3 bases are TGTGCCAGCAGTTTCGAGGCAGATACGCAGTATTTT. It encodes CASSFEADTQYF.

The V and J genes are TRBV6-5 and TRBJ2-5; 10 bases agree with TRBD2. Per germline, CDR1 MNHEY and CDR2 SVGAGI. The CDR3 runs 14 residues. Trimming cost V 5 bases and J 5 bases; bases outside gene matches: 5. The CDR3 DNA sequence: TGTGCCAGCAGTCGAGCGGGGGGGCTGGAGACCCAGTACTTC. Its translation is CASSRAGGLETQYF.

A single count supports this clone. The DNA for the CDR3 is TGTGCCAGCAGCCAAGTGTCGAGCTACGAGCAGTACTTC. Translating it yields CASSQVSSYEQYF. The genes are TRBV14 and TRBJ2-7, with D unresolved. The germline V gene encodes CDR1 SGHDN and CDR2 FVKESK. V was clipped by 1 base and J by 3 bases, with 7 bases between them. This CDR3 region has 13 residues.

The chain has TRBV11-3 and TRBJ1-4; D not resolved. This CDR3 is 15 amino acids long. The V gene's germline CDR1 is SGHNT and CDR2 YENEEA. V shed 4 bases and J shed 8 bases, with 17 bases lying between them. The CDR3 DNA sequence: TGTGCCAGCAGCTCCCAGGAGGTGGAAGGGGAAAAACTGTTTTTT. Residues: CASSSQEVEGEKLFF. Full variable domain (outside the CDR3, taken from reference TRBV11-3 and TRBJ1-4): EAGVVQSPRYKIIEKKQPVAFWCNPISGHNTLYWYLQNLGQGPELLIRYENEEAVDDSQLPKDRFSAERLKGVDSTLKIQPAELGDSAVYLCASSSQEVEGEKLFFGSGTQLSVL.

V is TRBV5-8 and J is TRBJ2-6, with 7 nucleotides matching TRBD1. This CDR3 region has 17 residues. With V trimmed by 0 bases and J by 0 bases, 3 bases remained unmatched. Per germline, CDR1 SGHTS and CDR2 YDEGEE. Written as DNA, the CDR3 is TGTGCCAGCAGCTTGGGGGACAGCAGCTCTGGGGCCAACGTCCTGACTTTC. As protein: CASSLGDSSSGANVLTF.

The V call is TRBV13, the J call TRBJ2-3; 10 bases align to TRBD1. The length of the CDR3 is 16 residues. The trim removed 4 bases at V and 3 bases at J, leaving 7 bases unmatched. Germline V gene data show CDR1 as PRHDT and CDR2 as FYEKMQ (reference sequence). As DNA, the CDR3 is TGTGCCAGCAGCTCCCGGACAGGGGGTAATACAGATACGCAGTATTTT. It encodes CASSSRTGGNTDTQYF.

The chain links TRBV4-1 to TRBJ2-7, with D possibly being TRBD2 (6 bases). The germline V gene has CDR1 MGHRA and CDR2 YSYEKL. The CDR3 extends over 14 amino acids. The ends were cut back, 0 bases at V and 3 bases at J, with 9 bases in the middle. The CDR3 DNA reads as TGCGCCAGCAGCCAAGACGGACTATACTACGAGCAGTACTTC. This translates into CASSQDGLYYEQYF.

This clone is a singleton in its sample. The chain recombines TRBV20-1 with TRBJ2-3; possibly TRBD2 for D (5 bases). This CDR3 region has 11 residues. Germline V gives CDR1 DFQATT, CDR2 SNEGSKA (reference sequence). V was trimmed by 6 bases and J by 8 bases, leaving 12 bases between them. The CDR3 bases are TGCAGTGCGCCGGCACTAGGTACGCAGTATTTT. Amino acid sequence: CSAPALGTQYF.

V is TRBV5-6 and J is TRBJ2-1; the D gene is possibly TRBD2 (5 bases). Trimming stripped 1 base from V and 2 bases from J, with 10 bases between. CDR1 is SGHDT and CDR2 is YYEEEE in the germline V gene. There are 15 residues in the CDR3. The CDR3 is CASSLLGSTYNEQFF. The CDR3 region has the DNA TGTGCCAGCAGCTTGTTGGGGAGCACCTACAATGAGCAGTTCTTC. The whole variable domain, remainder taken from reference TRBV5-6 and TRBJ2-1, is DAGVTQSPTHLIKTRGQQVTLRCSPKSGHDTVSWYQQALGQGPQFIFQYYEEEERQRGNFPDRFSGHQFPNYSSELNVNALLLGDSALYLCASSLLGSTYNEQFFGPGTRLTVL.

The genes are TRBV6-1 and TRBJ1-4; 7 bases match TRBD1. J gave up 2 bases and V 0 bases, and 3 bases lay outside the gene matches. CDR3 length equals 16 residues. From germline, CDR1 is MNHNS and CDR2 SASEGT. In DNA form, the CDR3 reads TGTGCCAGCAGTGAAGCACAGACAGGGACTAATGAAAAACTGTTTTTT. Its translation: CASSEAQTGTNEKLFF.

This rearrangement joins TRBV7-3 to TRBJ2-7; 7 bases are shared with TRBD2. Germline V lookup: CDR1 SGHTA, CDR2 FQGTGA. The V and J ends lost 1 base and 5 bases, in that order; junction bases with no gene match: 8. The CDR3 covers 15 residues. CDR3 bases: TGTGCCAGCAGCTTAATGGGAGGGCCAATGGACGAGCAGTACTTC. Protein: CASSLMGGPMDEQYF.

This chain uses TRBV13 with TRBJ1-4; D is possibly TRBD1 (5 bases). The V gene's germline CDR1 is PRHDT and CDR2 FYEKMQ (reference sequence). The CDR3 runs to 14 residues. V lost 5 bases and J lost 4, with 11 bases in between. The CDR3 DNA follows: TGTGCCAGCAGCCGCACAGGACATAATGAAAAACTGTTTTTT. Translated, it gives CASSRTGHNEKLFF. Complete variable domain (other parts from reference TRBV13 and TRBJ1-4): AAGVIQSPRHLIKEKRETATLKCYPIPRHDTVYWYQQGPGQDPQFLISFYEKMQSDKGSIPDRFSAQQFSDYHSELNMSSLELGDSALYFCASSRTGHNEKLFFGSGTQLSVL.

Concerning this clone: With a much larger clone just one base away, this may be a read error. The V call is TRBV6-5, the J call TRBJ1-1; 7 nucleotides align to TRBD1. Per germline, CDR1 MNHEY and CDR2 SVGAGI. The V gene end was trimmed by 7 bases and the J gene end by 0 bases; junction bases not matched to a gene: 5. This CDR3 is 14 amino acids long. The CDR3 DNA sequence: TGTGCCAGCACCCCGACAGGGATGAACACTGAAGCTTTCTTT. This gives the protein CASTPTGMNTEAFF.

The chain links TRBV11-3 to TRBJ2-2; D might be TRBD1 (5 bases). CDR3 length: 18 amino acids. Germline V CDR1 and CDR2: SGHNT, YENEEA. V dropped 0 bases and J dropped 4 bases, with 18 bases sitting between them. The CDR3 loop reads CASSLDGHLALITGELFF. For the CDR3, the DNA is TGTGCCAGCAGCTTAGATGGACACCTCGCACTAATCACCGGGGAGCTGTTTTTT. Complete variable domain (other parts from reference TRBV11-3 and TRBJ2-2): EAGVVQSPRYKIIEKKQPVAFWCNPISGHNTLYWYLQNLGQGPELLIRYENEEAVDDSQLPKDRFSAERLKGVDSTLKIQPAELGDSAVYLCASSLDGHLALITGELFFGEGSRLTVL.

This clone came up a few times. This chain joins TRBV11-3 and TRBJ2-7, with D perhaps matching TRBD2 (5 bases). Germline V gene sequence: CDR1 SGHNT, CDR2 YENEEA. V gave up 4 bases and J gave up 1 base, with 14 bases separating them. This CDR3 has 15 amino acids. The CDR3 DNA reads TGTGCCAGCAGCTCCCCGGGGAGACTATCCTACGAGCAGTACTTC. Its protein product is CASSSPGRLSYEQYF.

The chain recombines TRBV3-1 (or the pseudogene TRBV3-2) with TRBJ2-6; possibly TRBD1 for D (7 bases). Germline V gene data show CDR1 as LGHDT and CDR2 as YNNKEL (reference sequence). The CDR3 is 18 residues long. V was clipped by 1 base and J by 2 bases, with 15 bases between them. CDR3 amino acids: CASSQVTRGAAGANVLTF. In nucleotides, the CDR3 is TGTGCCAGCAGCCAAGTTACCAGGGGGGCGGCTGGGGCCAACGTCCTGACTTTC.

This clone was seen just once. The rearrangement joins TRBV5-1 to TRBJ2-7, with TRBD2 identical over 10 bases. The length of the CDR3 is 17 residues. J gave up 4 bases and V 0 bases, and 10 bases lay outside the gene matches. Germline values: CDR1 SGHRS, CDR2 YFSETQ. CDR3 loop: CASSLGSGGPMAYEQYF. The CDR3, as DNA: TGCGCCAGCAGCTTGGGTAGCGGGGGGCCTATGGCGTACGAGCAGTACTTC.

As DNA, the CDR3 is TGTGCCAGCAGCTTAGGGAGAGCGGGATGGTCGAACACCGGGGAGCTGTTTTTT. Its protein product is CASSLGRAGWSNTGELFF. The chain carries TRBV7-8 and TRBJ2-2; 7 nucleotides line up with TRBD2. The CDR3 extends over 18 amino acids. Germline CDR1 and CDR2: SGHVS and FQNEAQ. The trim removed 1 base at V and 0 bases at J, leaving 8 bases unmatched.